Each of the 18 T cell receptor beta chains below was sequenced from the same sample in a study of blood T cell repertoires in COVID-19. The assay was immunoSEQ multiplex PCR, and TCRdb's table has in-frame clones only and misses some. The sample has about 200,000 clones, nearly 90% seen once; the top ten hold approximately 2.5%. The sample taken for sequencing was PBMCs or T cells enriched from blood (not recorded which). The receptors were gathered from a woman in her thirties or forties with acute COVID-19.

The CDR3 DNA sequence: TGTGCCACCAGTGAGACAGCTGTGTCGGAGACCCAGTACTTC. Amino acids: CATSETAVSETQYF. The chain recombines TRBV24-1 with TRBJ2-5; maybe TRBD1 (5 bases). Trimming removed 4 bases at V and 5 bases at J, with 13 bases between. The CDR3 length is 14 residues. Germline-derived CDR1 and CDR2 are KGHDR and SFDVKD.

The chain joins TRBV18 to TRBJ1-5, with D maybe TRBD1 (6 bases). Trimming shortened V by 3 bases and J by 2 bases, and 17 bases separated the two germline ends. This CDR3 has 17 amino acids. CDR1 KGHSH and CDR2 LQKENI come from the germline V gene. Written as DNA, the CDR3 is TGTGCCAGCTCACCGGGGGCTCAATTGAGGGGCAATCAGCCCCAGCATTTT. Translating it yields CASSPGAQLRGNQPQHF.

The V gene is TRBV10-3, the J gene TRBJ1-6; 9 bases are a match to TRBD1. Germline V gene sequence: CDR1 ENHRY, CDR2 SYGVKD. V lost 3 bases and J lost 4; bases outside the gene matches: 4. This CDR3 region has 16 residues. CDR3 region: CAISDVDRGYNSPLHF. The DNA for the CDR3 is TGTGCCATCAGTGATGTTGACAGGGGGTATAATTCACCCCTCCACTTT.

The chain links TRBV7-3 to TRBJ2-2, with 14 bases identical to TRBD2. The CDR3 sequence is 18 residues long. V lost 6 bases, J lost 1 base, and 7 bases stayed unmatched. Germline CDR1 is SGHTA and CDR2 is FQGTGA. CDR3 sequence (DNA): TGTGCCAGCAGTTTTTTGGGACTAGCGGGGGTGAACACCGGGGAGCTGTTTTTT. It encodes CASSFLGLAGVNTGELFF.

The rearrangement joins TRBV30 to TRBJ2-2; a possible D gene is TRBD1 (6 bases). CDR1 GTSNPN and CDR2 SVGIG come from the germline V gene (reference sequence). This CDR3 is 12 amino acids long. The V end lost 5 bases, the J end lost 8 bases, and 12 bases lay between the germline ends. The CDR3 loop reads CAWSGQRGELFF. The CDR3 DNA sequence: TGTGCCTGGTCTGGACAGCGGGGGGAGCTGTTTTTT.

The CDR3 region is CTSSQVPYGTQYF. CDR3 DNA: TGCACCAGCAGCCAGGTTCCCTACGGGACCCAGTACTTC. This chain uses TRBV1 with TRBJ2-5; the DNA was not compared with TRBD2, the D call given in the table. TRBV1 has pseudogene status. The CDR3 length is 13 residues.

The chain recombines TRBV2 with TRBJ2-7; 10 bases line up with TRBD1. The CDR3 has 15 amino acids. The junction had 10 bases not matched to a gene; V was cut back by 8 bases and J by 3 bases. Per germline, CDR1 SNHLY and CDR2 FYNNEI. CDR3 sequence reads: CASSPDRGAFYEQYF. For the CDR3, the DNA is TGTGCCAGCTCACCGGACAGGGGGGCCTTCTACGAGCAGTACTTC.

This clone was seen only once. V and J are TRBV2 and TRBJ1-3; perhaps TRBD1 as D (5 bases). Germline CDR1 is SNHLY and CDR2 is FYNNEI. V dropped 4 bases and J dropped 0 bases, with 10 bases sitting between them. The CDR3 contains 15 residues. CDR3 region: CASSGRGNSGNTIYF. CDR3 nucleotide sequence: TGTGCCAGCAGTGGAAGGGGCAACTCTGGAAACACCATATATTTT.

V and J are TRBV6-2 or TRBV6-3 and TRBJ1-1, with TRBD1 identical over 7 bases. This CDR3 spans 17 amino acids. V shed 3 bases, J shed 4 bases, and the junction held 14 bases outside the gene matches. The germline CDR1 and CDR2 sequences are MNHEY and SVGEGT. The CDR3 nucleotides are TGTGCCAGCAGTTATGGAGGGGGCTTCAAAGGAGGCACTGAAGCTTTCTTT. Residues: CASSYGGGFKGGTEAFF.

The chain uses TRBV7-3 and TRBJ2-1; D remains ambiguous. The CDR3 is 13 residues long. From germline, CDR1 is SGHTA and CDR2 FQGTGA. Trimming left V 2 bases short and J 2 bases short, with 4 bases between. Written as DNA, the CDR3 is TGTGCCAGCAGCTTAGTCGCCTACAATGAGCAGTTCTTC. Its translation is CASSLVAYNEQFF. The variable domain in full, completed from reference TRBV7-3 and TRBJ2-1, reads GAGVSQTPSNKVTEKGKYVELRCDPISGHTALYWYRQSLGQGPEFLIYFQGTGAADDSGLPNDRFFAVRPEGSVSTLKIQRTERGDSAVYLCASSLVAYNEQFFGPGTRLTVL.

Written as DNA, the CDR3 is TGTGCTAGTGGTTTGGTAAACATGCCCTACGAGCAGTACTTC. This sequence encodes CASGLVNMPYEQYF. The V and J genes are TRBV12-5 and TRBJ2-7; D uncertain. The CDR3 length is 14 residues. Trimming removed 0 bases at V and 2 bases at J, with 8 bases between. Per germline, CDR1 LGHNT and CDR2 FRNRAP.

This clone was recorded once. This chain connects TRBV3-1 (or the pseudogene TRBV3-2) to TRBJ2-1; no firm D call. V was cut by 0 bases and J by 5 bases, with 8 bases left in between. Germline CDR1 LGHDT, CDR2 YNNKEL (reference sequence). The CDR3 runs 14 residues. CDR3 protein: CASSQDTTHNEQFF. CDR3 sequence (DNA): TGTGCCAGCAGCCAAGACACTACCCACAATGAGCAGTTCTTC.

The chain links TRBV5-4 to TRBJ2-5, with TRBD2 as a possible D gene (7 bases). V lost 2 bases and J 5 bases, leaving 10 bases between the germline ends. The CDR3 has 13 residues. In germline, CDR1 is SGHNT, CDR2 YYREEE (reference sequence). The CDR3 spells CASSFGGPETQYF. Written as DNA, the CDR3 is TGTGCCAGCAGCTTCGGGGGGCCGGAGACCCAGTACTTC.

The J gene is TRBJ2-5, the V gene TRBV6-2 or TRBV6-3; 10 nucleotides match TRBD1. The germline V gene encodes CDR1 MNHEY and CDR2 SVGEGT. The junction had 7 bases not matched to a gene; V was cut back by 4 bases and J by 5 bases. The CDR3 is made up of 15 amino acids. As DNA, the CDR3 is TGTGCCAGCAGTTCCGGGACAGGGGTGGGGGAGACCCAGTACTTC. Translated: CASSSGTGVGETQYF.

The gene calls are TRBV5-4 and TRBJ2-5; no clear D gene. Trimming stripped 6 bases from V and 3 bases from J, with 15 bases between. This CDR3 spans 14 amino acids. Germline V lookup: CDR1 SGHNT, CDR2 YYREEE (reference sequence). DNA of the CDR3: TGTGCCAGCACCGTCGCCTTAGATGAAGAGACCCAGTACTTC. It yields the protein CASTVALDEETQYF.

The rearrangement joins TRBV7-8 to TRBJ2-7, with D uncertain. CDR3 size: 12 residues. Germline lookup yields CDR1 SGHVS and CDR2 FQNEAQ. V dropped 5 bases and J dropped 6 bases, with 11 bases sitting between them. This CDR3 is CASSQTLREQYF. In DNA form, the CDR3 reads TGTGCCAGCAGCCAGACACTGCGCGAGCAGTACTTC. The full variable domain, with the rest looked up from reference TRBV7-8 and TRBJ2-7, is GAGVSQSPRYKVAKRGQDVALRCDPISGHVSLFWYQQALGQGPEFLTYFQNEAQLDKSGLPSDRFFAERPEGSVSTLKIQRTQQEDSAVYLCASSQTLREQYFGPGTRLTVT.

The J gene is TRBJ2-2, the V gene TRBV9; maybe TRBD2 (6 bases). Per the germline V gene, CDR1 is SGDLS and CDR2 is YYNGEE. The CDR3 spans 16 residues. V shed 3 bases and J shed 4 bases, with 16 bases lying between them. The CDR3 sequence is CASSANPSGPTGELFF. The DNA for the CDR3 is TGTGCCAGCAGCGCTAACCCCAGCGGGCCCACCGGGGAGCTGTTTTTT.

The chain combines TRBV10-2 with TRBJ2-1; D is unresolved. There are 10 residues in the CDR3. Trimming pared 4 bases from V and 9 bases from J, leaving 4 bases between. From germline, CDR1 is WSHSY and CDR2 SAAADI. CDR3 sequence: CASSVGEQFF. The CDR3 DNA reads as TGCGCCAGCAGTGTCGGTGAGCAGTTCTTC.